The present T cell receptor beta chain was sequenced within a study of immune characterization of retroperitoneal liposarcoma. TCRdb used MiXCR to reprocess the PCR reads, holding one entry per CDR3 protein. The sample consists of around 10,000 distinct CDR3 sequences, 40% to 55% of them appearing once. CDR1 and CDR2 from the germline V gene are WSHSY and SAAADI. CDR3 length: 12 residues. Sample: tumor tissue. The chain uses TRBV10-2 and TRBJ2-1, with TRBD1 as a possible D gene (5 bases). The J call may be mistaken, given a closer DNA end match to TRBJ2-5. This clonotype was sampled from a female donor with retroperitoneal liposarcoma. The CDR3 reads CASSGQGRSQYF. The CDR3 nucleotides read TGCGCCAGCAGTGGGCAGGGTAGGTCCCAGTACTTC.